This is a list of T cell receptor beta chains from one sample in a study of T cell responses to AZD1222 COVID-19 vaccine. Data came from immunoSEQ multiplex PCR; TCRdb stores just in-frame clones and leaves some out. This table has 200,000 to 250,000 clones, 94% appearing once. The material was peripheral blood, obtained 28 days after the second dose of the MenACWY control vaccine. The receptors stem from an adult who received the MenACWY meningococcal vaccine as a control. CDR3s include the opening cysteine and the closing phenylalanine or tryptophan. Fields, in order: clone size, J gene, V gene, D gene, CDR3 DNA, CDR3 protein. A D gene is named only where the DNA matches it firmly. Where a row states a size, it is once, few, many or the class of an expanded clone; other rows omit it.

clone_size: NA
j_call: TRBJ2-7
v_call: TRBV4-2
d_call: TRBD2
cdr3_nt: TGTGCCAGCAGCCAAGACTTGCGGGAGGCGTGGGAGCAGTACTTC
cdr3_aa: CASSQDLREAWEQYF

clone_size: NA
j_call: TRBJ2-3
v_call: TRBV10-3
d_call: TRBD2
cdr3_nt: TGTGCCACCACAGGACTAGCGGGGGGGACAGATACGCAGTATTTT
cdr3_aa: CATTGLAGGTDTQYF

clone_size: once
j_call: TRBJ2-7
v_call: TRBV19
d_call: TRBD2
cdr3_nt: TGTGCCAGTAGTTCCCGGACTAGCGGGAAGAACGAGCAGTACTTC
cdr3_aa: CASSSRTSGKNEQYF

clone_size: NA
j_call: TRBJ2-5
v_call: TRBV6-5
d_call: TRBD1
cdr3_nt: TGTGCCAGCAGTACCCAGGGGGCATGGGAGACCCAGTACTTC
cdr3_aa: CASSTQGAWETQYF

clone_size: NA
j_call: TRBJ2-7
v_call: TRBV6-5
d_call: TRBD2
cdr3_nt: TGTGCCAGCAGTTACGACTTAGCGGGAAAAGGCGAGCAGTACTTC
cdr3_aa: CASSYDLAGKGEQYF

clone_size: NA
j_call: TRBJ2-3
v_call: TRBV9
d_call: TRBD1
cdr3_nt: TGTGCCAGCAGCCCTCGACAGGGGTCTAGCACAGATACGCAGTATTTT
cdr3_aa: CASSPRQGSSTDTQYF

clone_size: NA
j_call: TRBJ1-2
v_call: TRBV29-1
d_call: NA
cdr3_nt: TGCAGCGTTGAAGGTGGCAGTTCTGCAGGCTACACCTTC
cdr3_aa: CSVEGGSSAGYTF

clone_size: once
j_call: TRBJ2-4
v_call: TRBV5-1
d_call: TRBD1
cdr3_nt: TGCGCCAGCAGCGCGAGGACAGGAAAAAACATTCAGTACTTC
cdr3_aa: CASSARTGKNIQYF

clone_size: NA
j_call: TRBJ2-7
v_call: TRBV7-3
d_call: TRBD1
cdr3_nt: TGTGCCAGCAGCTTAGCAGGGGGCTACGAGCAGTACTTC
cdr3_aa: CASSLAGGYEQYF

clone_size: NA
j_call: TRBJ2-5
v_call: TRBV15
d_call: TRBD1
cdr3_nt: TGTGCCACCAGCAGAGATTGGGGACAGACGAGCTCAGGGACCCAGTACTTC
cdr3_aa: CATSRDWGQTSSGTQYF

clone_size: NA
j_call: TRBJ2-7
v_call: TRBV28
d_call: NA
cdr3_nt: TGTGCCAGTGGGGCAGGCCTCTACGAGCAGTACTTC
cdr3_aa: CASGAGLYEQYF

clone_size: NA
j_call: TRBJ2-7
v_call: TRBV5-1
d_call: NA
cdr3_nt: TGCGCCAGCAGCTTGGGAGGCAGCGCGATGTGGGAGCAGTACTTC
cdr3_aa: CASSLGGSAMWEQYF

clone_size: NA
j_call: TRBJ2-1
v_call: TRBV9
d_call: TRBD2
cdr3_nt: TGTGCCAGCAGCGCTGGGACTAGCGGGGACAATGAGCAGTTCTTC
cdr3_aa: CASSAGTSGDNEQFF

clone_size: NA
j_call: TRBJ2-3
v_call: TRBV18
d_call: TRBD2
cdr3_nt: TGTGCCAGCTCACCACGGGGAGGGGATACGCAGTATTTT
cdr3_aa: CASSPRGGDTQYF

clone_size: once
j_call: TRBJ2-1
v_call: TRBV3-1/TRBV3-2
d_call: TRBD2
cdr3_nt: TGTGCCAGCAGCCCAGGTACTGGGGCTAGCGGGGGGCTTTCTAGCTCCTACAATGAGCAGTTCTTC
cdr3_aa: CASSPGTGASGGLSSSYNEQFF

clone_size: NA
j_call: TRBJ2-7
v_call: TRBV5-8
d_call: TRBD2
cdr3_nt: TGTGCCAGCAGCCCTCCGGGACTAGCGGGCTACGAGCAGTACTTC
cdr3_aa: CASSPPGLAGYEQYF

clone_size: NA
j_call: TRBJ2-5
v_call: TRBV7-8
d_call: TRBD2
cdr3_nt: TGTGCCAGCAGCGTTTGGGGCGGGAGTCAAGAGACCCAGTACTTC
cdr3_aa: CASSVWGGSQETQYF

clone_size: NA
j_call: TRBJ2-1
v_call: TRBV6-5
d_call: TRBD1
cdr3_nt: TGTGCCAGCAGTTACTTAACAGGGGGTGAGCAGTTCTTC
cdr3_aa: CASSYLTGGEQFF

clone_size: few
j_call: TRBJ1-2
v_call: TRBV27
d_call: NA
cdr3_nt: TGTGCCAGCAGTTTAACAGTCAACTATGGCTACACCTTC
cdr3_aa: CASSLTVNYGYTF

clone_size: NA
j_call: TRBJ1-4
v_call: TRBV21-1
d_call: NA
cdr3_nt: TGTGCCAGCAGCAAGGGGCAGGGGACGGAAAAACTGTTTTTT
cdr3_aa: CASSKGQGTEKLFF

clone_size: NA
j_call: TRBJ1-1
v_call: TRBV6-7
d_call: NA
cdr3_nt: TGTGCCAGCAGTTACGCCTACTGGACAGAAGCTTTCTTT
cdr3_aa: CASSYAYWTEAFF

clone_size: NA
j_call: TRBJ2-1
v_call: TRBV3-1/TRBV3-2
d_call: TRBD2
cdr3_nt: TGTGCCAGCAGCCGTTTAGCGGGAGCCGGCTACAATGAGCAGTTCTTC
cdr3_aa: CASSRLAGAGYNEQFF

clone_size: NA
j_call: TRBJ1-3
v_call: TRBV28
d_call: NA
cdr3_nt: TGTGCCAGCAGCCTTTTAACAGGGTCCTCTGGAAACACCATATATTTT
cdr3_aa: CASSLLTGSSGNTIYF

clone_size: NA
j_call: TRBJ1-5
v_call: TRBV2
d_call: TRBD1
cdr3_nt: TGTGCCAGCAGTAGGACAGGGTTCAATCAGCCCCAGCATTTT
cdr3_aa: CASSRTGFNQPQHF

clone_size: once
j_call: TRBJ2-2
v_call: TRBV7-9
d_call: TRBD2
cdr3_nt: TGTGCCAGCAGCACCGGGACTAGCGGGAGGGTGGGAAATACCGGGGAGCTGTTTTTT
cdr3_aa: CASSTGTSGRVGNTGELFF

clone_size: NA
j_call: TRBJ1-6
v_call: TRBV28
d_call: TRBD1
cdr3_nt: TGTGCCAGCAGTTATATGGCCAGGGACAGGGGAAATCATTCACCCCTCCACTTT
cdr3_aa: CASSYMARDRGNHSPLHF

clone_size: NA
j_call: TRBJ2-2
v_call: TRBV2
d_call: NA
cdr3_nt: TGTGCCAGCAGTGAAAGGCAGGGATGGACCGGGGAGCTGTTTTTT
cdr3_aa: CASSERQGWTGELFF

clone_size: once
j_call: TRBJ1-6
v_call: TRBV2
d_call: NA
cdr3_nt: TGTGCCAGCCTCATCCGGAACTCCTATAATTCACCCCTCCACTTT
cdr3_aa: CASLIRNSYNSPLHF

clone_size: NA
j_call: TRBJ1-6
v_call: TRBV9
d_call: NA
cdr3_nt: TGTGCCAGCAGCGTAGGCCCTGGTTCACCCCTCCACTTT
cdr3_aa: CASSVGPGSPLHF

clone_size: NA
j_call: TRBJ1-1
v_call: TRBV7-9
d_call: NA
cdr3_nt: TGTGCCAGCAGCATCAAGGGGGTGAAAGCTTTCTTT
cdr3_aa: CASSIKGVKAFF

clone_size: NA
j_call: TRBJ2-1
v_call: TRBV27
d_call: NA
cdr3_nt: TGTGCCAGCAGTTTAAATGGGGGCAATGAGCAGTTCTTC
cdr3_aa: CASSLNGGNEQFF

clone_size: NA
j_call: TRBJ2-7
v_call: TRBV28
d_call: TRBD1
cdr3_nt: TGTGCCAGCAGTTCCCTGGGGACAGGTAAAACATTC
cdr3_aa: CASSSLGTGKTF

clone_size: NA
j_call: TRBJ1-2
v_call: TRBV28
d_call: NA
cdr3_nt: TGTGCCAGCAGTTTAAGCAGGGCCCCCTTACAAAACACCTTC
cdr3_aa: CASSLSRAPLQNTF

clone_size: NA
j_call: TRBJ1-4
v_call: TRBV28
d_call: TRBD1
cdr3_nt: TGTGCCAGCAGTTTTACAGGGGGGGATGAAAAACTGTTTTTT
cdr3_aa: CASSFTGGDEKLFF

clone_size: NA
j_call: TRBJ2-6
v_call: TRBV3-1/TRBV3-2
d_call: NA
cdr3_nt: TGTGCCAGCAGCCGCGACAGGAGAATAGTCGGGGCCAACGTCCTGACTTTC
cdr3_aa: CASSRDRRIVGANVLTF

clone_size: once
j_call: TRBJ2-4
v_call: TRBV9
d_call: TRBD1
cdr3_nt: TGTGCCAGCAGCGATAGGACAGGGAACATTCAGTACTTC
cdr3_aa: CASSDRTGNIQYF

clone_size: NA
j_call: TRBJ2-2
v_call: TRBV7-2
d_call: NA
cdr3_nt: TGTGCCAGCAGCTTACGGGGGCGCCTACCGAACACCGGGGAGCTGTTTTTT
cdr3_aa: CASSLRGRLPNTGELFF

clone_size: NA
j_call: TRBJ1-3
v_call: TRBV28
d_call: NA
cdr3_nt: TGTGCCAGCAGTTTCCTCGAGGGGGGACTGGGGGCTGGAAACACCATATATTTT
cdr3_aa: CASSFLEGGLGAGNTIYF

clone_size: NA
j_call: TRBJ2-2
v_call: TRBV10-2
d_call: NA
cdr3_nt: TGCGCCACCAGAAGCCGGGACACAGGCCCCGGGGAGCTGTTTTTT
cdr3_aa: CATRSRDTGPGELFF

clone_size: NA
j_call: TRBJ1-4
v_call: TRBV7-9
d_call: NA
cdr3_nt: TGTGCCAGCAGCCACCGGTCGGACCCAACTAATGAAAAACTGTTTTTT
cdr3_aa: CASSHRSDPTNEKLFF

clone_size: NA
j_call: TRBJ2-5
v_call: TRBV3-1/TRBV3-2
d_call: NA
cdr3_nt: TGTGCCAGCAGCCAAGATCCAGAAACGGACAATCACGAGACCCAGTACTTC
cdr3_aa: CASSQDPETDNHETQYF

clone_size: NA
j_call: TRBJ2-7
v_call: TRBV28
d_call: TRBD1
cdr3_nt: TGTGCCAGCAGCGCCGGGACAGGGTACGAGCAGTACTTC
cdr3_aa: CASSAGTGYEQYF

clone_size: NA
j_call: TRBJ2-5
v_call: TRBV18
d_call: NA
cdr3_nt: TGTGCCAGCTCCCGCTCTAGCGCACAAGAGACCCAGTACTTC
cdr3_aa: CASSRSSAQETQYF

clone_size: NA
j_call: TRBJ2-1
v_call: TRBV5-1
d_call: TRBD1
cdr3_nt: TGCGCCAGCAGCGCAAGACAGGGGGCTAATGAGCAGTTCTTC
cdr3_aa: CASSARQGANEQFF

clone_size: NA
j_call: TRBJ1-4
v_call: TRBV5-1
d_call: NA
cdr3_nt: TGCGCCAGCAGCTTGTTGATGGGAGTTAATGAAAAACTGTTTTTT
cdr3_aa: CASSLLMGVNEKLFF

clone_size: NA
j_call: TRBJ1-2
v_call: TRBV6-5
d_call: NA
cdr3_nt: TGTGCCAGCAGTAGGATCGGTAACTATGGCTACACCTTC
cdr3_aa: CASSRIGNYGYTF

clone_size: NA
j_call: TRBJ1-2
v_call: TRBV2
d_call: TRBD1
cdr3_nt: TGTGCCAGCAGCGATCGACAGGGAGGCGGCTACACCTTC
cdr3_aa: CASSDRQGGGYTF